The rows below give T cell receptor beta chains drawn from one sample of a study of shared clonotypes between healthy human individuals. Clones were read by immunoSEQ multiplex PCR, and TCRdb kept only the in-frame ones, dropping some. The data show 450,000 to 500,000 clones, almost 80% seen once. Input material: PBMCs. These receptors all stem from a woman aged 40 to 55 in good health. Some clones in this sample may be carry-over from other donors' samples. Both conserved end residues are part of each CDR3. D genes are given only for firm matches. Only some rows state a clone size, as once, few, many or a class for expanded clones.

NA	TRBV6-6	TRBJ2-5	NA	TGTGCCAGCAGACCCAGGGGTGGAATCCAAGAGACCCAGTACTTC	CASRPRGGIQETQYF
NA	TRBV19	TRBJ2-7	NA	TGTGCCAGTAGTATACGACAGGCGATCTCCTACGAGCAGTACTTC	CASSIRQAISYEQYF
NA	TRBV7-3	TRBJ2-5	NA	TGTGCCAGCAGCTTTCAGGGTGGGTCTGAAGAGACCCAGTACTTC	CASSFQGGSEETQYF
NA	TRBV11-3	TRBJ2-3	TRBD1	TGTGCCAGCAGCTTAGGCGGGGACAGGCCTACGCAGTATTTT	CASSLGGDRPTQYF
NA	TRBV18	TRBJ2-5	NA	TGTGCCAGCTCGGCTAGGCGGGATGAAGAGACCCAGTACTTC	CASSARRDEETQYF
NA	TRBV9	TRBJ2-3	TRBD2	TGTGCCAGCAGCTCCCAGGGACTAGCGGGAGTGGATACGCAGTATTTT	CASSSQGLAGVDTQYF
NA	TRBV5-1	TRBJ2-5	NA	TGCGCCAGCAGCTTGGGCGGGACAGCTGAAGAGACCCAGTACTTC	CASSLGGTAEETQYF
NA	TRBV28	TRBJ2-7	TRBD2	TGTGCCAGCATCGGGACTAGCGGGAGAGGGTACGAGCAGTACTTC	CASIGTSGRGYEQYF
NA	TRBV18	TRBJ2-6	NA	TGTGCCAGCTCACCGGTCCCGGATGGGGCCAACGTCCTGACTTTC	CASSPVPDGANVLTF
NA	TRBV5-1	TRBJ2-2	TRBD1	TGCGCCAGCAGCCGAACTACAGGGGGCCCCGGGGAGCTGTTTTTT	CASSRTTGGPGELFF
once	TRBV28	TRBJ2-1	TRBD2	TGTGCCAGCAGTGGACTAGCGGGAGGGTCCTCCTCCTACAATGAGCAGTTCTTC	CASSGLAGGSSSYNEQFF
few	TRBV7-2	TRBJ2-7	TRBD2	TGTGCCAGCAGCGCACCGGGACTAGCGGATTACGAGCAGTACTTC	CASSAPGLADYEQYF
few	TRBV28	TRBJ1-1	NA	TGTGCCAGCAGCAATCGATATCGACAGCTGCGGAATGAAGCTTTCTTT	CASSNRYRQLRNEAFF
few	TRBV5-1	TRBJ2-7	NA	TGCGCCAGCAGCTTGGTGGGTGGAACGAACAGCGAGCAGTACTTC	CASSLVGGTNSEQYF
NA	TRBV30	TRBJ2-1	NA	TGTGCCTGGAGAGCCGGGAGAGGAGTCAATGAGCAGTTCTTC	CAWRAGRGVNEQFF
once	TRBV21-1	TRBJ1-4	NA	TGTGCCAGCAGCAACGCACCCCAGCGGGAAAAACTGTTTTTT	CASSNAPQREKLFF
NA	TRBV2	TRBJ1-6	NA	TGTGCCAGCAGCGGGAGCTGGGATTCACCCCTCCACTTT	CASSGSWDSPLHF
NA	TRBV7-3	TRBJ1-4	NA	TGTGCCAGCAGCTTAGGGGTCGATGAAAAACTGTTTTTT	CASSLGVDEKLFF
NA	TRBV9	TRBJ1-5	TRBD1	TGTGCCAGCAGCACGGGACAGGGGATTCAGCCCCAGCATTTT	CASSTGQGIQPQHF
many	TRBV29-1	TRBJ1-3	NA	TGCAGCGTTATTGGACTCGTTGGAAACACCATATATTTT	CSVIGLVGNTIYF
once	TRBV21-1	TRBJ2-7	NA	TGTGCCAGCAGCAGGAAAGGAAGACAGGGAACCCTTATTGAAAGCTCCTACGAGCAGTACTTC	CASSRKGRQGTLIESSYEQYF
few	TRBV18	TRBJ2-1	TRBD2	TGTGCCAGCTCACCACCGGGACTAGCATATGAGCAGTTCTTC	CASSPPGLAYEQFF
NA	TRBV27	TRBJ2-5	NA	TGTGCCAGCAGTTTATCCAGGGACGGGACCCAGTACTTC	CASSLSRDGTQYF
NA	TRBV9	TRBJ2-4	TRBD1	TGTGCCAGCAGCGTAGATATAGGGGGCAGGAACATTCAGTACTTC	CASSVDIGGRNIQYF
NA	TRBV28	TRBJ1-1	NA	TGTGCCAGCAGCCCCCCCATTGGGGCCGGGGTGAACACTGAAGCTTTCTTT	CASSPPIGAGVNTEAFF
NA	TRBV30	TRBJ1-1	NA	TGTGCCTGGAGTGTACACAGGGCTGCTTCCTTT	CAWSVHRAASF
NA	TRBV2	TRBJ1-5	NA	TGTGCCAGCAGACAGGGCGCCAGCAATCAGCCCCAGCATTTT	CASRQGASNQPQHF
NA	TRBV5-1	TRBJ2-3	TRBD2	TGCGCCAGCAGCAGGCTAGCGGGATCCGATACGCAGTATTTT	CASSRLAGSDTQYF
once	TRBV19	TRBJ1-6	TRBD1	TGTGCCAGTAGTATTAACAGGGGTAATTCACCCCTCCACTTT	CASSINRGNSPLHF
few	TRBV2	TRBJ2-1	NA	TGTGCCAGCAGTGCAGTCTCCTACAATGAGCAGTTCTTC	CASSAVSYNEQFF
few	TRBV19	TRBJ2-1	NA	TGTGCCAGTAGTATTTGGCTAGGGGTTCACAATGAGCAGTTCTTC	CASSIWLGVHNEQFF
NA	TRBV28	TRBJ1-2	NA	TGTGCCAGCAGTTTGGGGAGCTATGGCTACACCTTC	CASSLGSYGYTF
NA	TRBV9	TRBJ2-2	NA	TGTGCCAGCAGCGGTTTCGCCCTGAAAGAGGCCGGGGAGCTGTTTTTT	CASSGFALKEAGELFF
NA	TRBV10-3	TRBJ2-7	TRBD1	TGTGCCATCGCATGGGACAGGGATGACGAGCAGTACTTC	CAIAWDRDDEQYF
NA	TRBV11-2	TRBJ2-2	TRBD2	TGTGCCAGCACCGTCATAGGGACGGGAGGCACCGGGGAGCTGTTTTTT	CASTVIGTGGTGELFF
NA	TRBV18	TRBJ2-3	TRBD2	TGTGCCAGCTCACCACGGGCTAGCGGGAGGGCTCAAGGCACAGATACGCAGTATTTT	CASSPRASGRAQGTDTQYF
few	TRBV21-1	TRBJ2-7	NA	TGTGCCAGCAGCACCAACAGGGACGGCTCTAGGGCCGGAATGGACGAGCAGTACTTC	CASSTNRDGSRAGMDEQYF
NA	TRBV11-3	TRBJ2-1	NA	TGTGCCAGCAGCTCCAACCCAATGGGCGGGCAGTTCTTC	CASSSNPMGGQFF
few	TRBV7-3	TRBJ2-3	TRBD2	TGTGCCAGCAGCTTCCCCCCTCCTAGCGGGATAGATACGCAGTATTTT	CASSFPPPSGIDTQYF
NA	TRBV7-2	TRBJ2-2	TRBD2	TGTGCCAGCAGCTTATCGCTAGCGGGAACCGGGGAGCTGTTTTTT	CASSLSLAGTGELFF
NA	TRBV15	TRBJ1-2	NA	TGTGCCACCAGCAGAGACGAAGGGGTTCTCGGCTACACCTTC	CATSRDEGVLGYTF
NA	TRBV6-5	TRBJ1-2	NA	TGTGCCAGCAGGCCCCAGGGCTACTATGACCACACCTTC	CASRPQGYYDHTF
NA	TRBV6-6	TRBJ1-1	NA	TGTGCCAGCACCACTACGGAGAACACTGAAGCTTTCTTT	CASTTTENTEAFF
NA	TRBV19	TRBJ2-1	TRBD2	TGTGCCAGTAGTATCGTGGCTAGCGGGATCCTAAGCTCCTACAATGAGCAGTTCTTC	CASSIVASGILSSYNEQFF
NA	TRBV10-3	TRBJ1-4	NA	TGTGCCATCAGTCAAACCTATAATGAAAAACTGTTTTTT	CAISQTYNEKLFF
NA	TRBV6-5	TRBJ1-1	NA	TGTGCCAGCAGTGCCCGGGAGAACACTGAAGCTTTCTTT	CASSARENTEAFF
few	TRBV6-5	TRBJ1-2	TRBD1	TGTGCCAGCAGACCCGGACAGGGGATTGATGGCTACACCTTC	CASRPGQGIDGYTF
NA	TRBV5-1	TRBJ2-5	TRBD1	TGCGCCAGCAGCTTGGCGGCGACAGGGGACCAAGAGACCCAGTACTTC	CASSLAATGDQETQYF
NA	TRBV11-1	TRBJ1-1	NA	TGTGCCAGCAGTACCGGGACATTTTTGGTCACTGAAGCTTTCTTT	CASSTGTFLVTEAFF
NA	TRBV6-1	TRBJ1-2	NA	TGTGCCAGCAGTGAAATCGGGCAGGGAGAACTCTATGGCTACACCTTC	CASSEIGQGELYGYTF
NA	TRBV11-3	TRBJ2-1	NA	TGTGCCAGCAGCTTAGGACCTCTCCGCCGTGAGCAGTTCTTC	CASSLGPLRREQFF
NA	TRBV6-4	TRBJ2-3	NA	TGTGCCAGCGCCCGGGATTGGAGCCTAAGCACAGATACGCAGTATTTT	CASARDWSLSTDTQYF
NA	TRBV7-8	TRBJ2-6	NA	TGTGCCAGCAGCCGAGCTGGGGCCAACGTCCTGACTTTC	CASSRAGANVLTF
NA	TRBV2	TRBJ1-6	TRBD1	TGTGCCAGCTTCGGGACAGCCCTTGGGACACCCCTCCACTTT	CASFGTALGTPLHF
NA	TRBV29-1	TRBJ2-7	NA	TGCAGCGTTGAAGAAGTCTCCTCGGAAGAGCAGTACTTC	CSVEEVSSEEQYF
many	TRBV5-1	TRBJ1-1	TRBD1	TGCGCCAGCAGCAGCCGGGACAGCAACACTGAAGCTTTCTTT	CASSSRDSNTEAFF
NA	TRBV30	TRBJ1-2	TRBD1	TGTGCCTGGAGAAGACAGGGGGGGGATGGCTACACCTTC	CAWRRQGGDGYTF
once	TRBV29-1	TRBJ1-2	NA	TGCAGCGTTGGCTCCCGCTATGGCTACACCTTC	CSVGSRYGYTF